A single sample is the source of the 7 T cell receptor beta chains below, sequenced in a study of T cells expressing NK-cell markers. No DNA is given; TCRdb re-called the 5' RACE reads and lists each CDR3 protein once. In total, the table holds a few hundred thousand distinct CDR3 sequences. Sequencing input: blood T cells: a sorted CD56 or NKG2C T cell subset, CD4+ or CD8+ T cells, or bulk PBMC T cells (not recorded which). The origin of the receptors is a man between 18 and 29 years old in good health.

This chain joins TRBV6-2 or TRBV6-3 and TRBJ2-7; lacking DNA, the TRBD2 call made by TCRdb goes unchecked. This CDR3 region has 20 residues. Germline V CDR1 and CDR2: MNHEY, SVGEGT. CDR3: CASSYSLPNLGTSHSYEQYF.

The chain links TRBV2 to TRBJ2-5. CDR1 is SNHLY, CDR2 FYNNEI, per germline. The CDR3 has 16 residues. The CDR3 spells CASSPFLGNPQETQYF.

The chain has TRBV20-1 and TRBJ1-1. Germline CDR1 is DFQATT and CDR2 is SNEGSKA (reference sequence). There are 14 residues in the CDR3. The CDR3 loop is CSASGHPLNTEAFF.

The rearrangement joins TRBV7-3 to TRBJ2-3. CDR1 is SGHTA and CDR2 is FQGTGA in the germline V gene. CDR3 length: 14 amino acids. The CDR3: CASSQASITDTQYF.

This chain joins TRBV24-1 and TRBJ1-2; TCRdb's D gene call, TRBD1, goes unchecked for lack of DNA. The CDR3 is 16 amino acids. The germline gives CDR1 KGHDR, CDR2 SFDVKD. The CDR3 loop reads CATSDPGTGVGYGYTF.

The gene calls are TRBV28 and TRBJ2-7; with no DNA, the TCRdb D assignment of TRBD1 cannot be verified. Per germline, CDR1 MDHEN and CDR2 SYDVKM. The CDR3 sequence is 13 residues long. The CDR3 loop is CASSLHRGGEQYF.

The V call is TRBV6-2 or TRBV6-3, the J call TRBJ2-1; the D gene TCRdb calls, TRBD1, cannot be checked with no DNA. Germline V gives CDR1 MNHEY, CDR2 SVGEGT. The CDR3 totals 17 residues. CDR3 protein: CASRERGRGTHYNEQFF.